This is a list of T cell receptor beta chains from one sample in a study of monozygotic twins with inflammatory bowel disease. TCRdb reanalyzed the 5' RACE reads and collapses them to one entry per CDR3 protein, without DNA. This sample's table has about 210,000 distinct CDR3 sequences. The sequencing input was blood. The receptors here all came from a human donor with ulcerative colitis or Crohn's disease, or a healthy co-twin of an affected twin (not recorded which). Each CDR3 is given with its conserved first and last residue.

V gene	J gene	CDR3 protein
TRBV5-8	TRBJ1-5	CASSSRDRGYQPQHF
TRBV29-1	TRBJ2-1	CSVDWPSGTNEQFF
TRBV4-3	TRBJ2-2	CASSQYWVGLAGSTGELFF
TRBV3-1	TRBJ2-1	CASSYQLGAGGNEQFF
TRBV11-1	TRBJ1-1	CASSLGPIWTGQTTEAFF
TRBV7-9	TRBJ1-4	CASSPRDRGREKLFF
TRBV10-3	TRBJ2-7	CAISESRDITYEQYF
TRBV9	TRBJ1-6	CASSVTGYNSPLHF
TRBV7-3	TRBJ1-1	CASSPQGGSGTEAFF
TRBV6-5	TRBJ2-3	CASSYRGRNTDTQYF
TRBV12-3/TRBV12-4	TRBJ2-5	CASSLGTSGMIGETQYF
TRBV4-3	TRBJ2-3	CASSRSVSTDTQYF
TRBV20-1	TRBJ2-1	CSAHRVGYNEQFF
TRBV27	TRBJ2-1	CASSPVQGGYNEQFF
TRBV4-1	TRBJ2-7	CASSQGSVPFDDQYF
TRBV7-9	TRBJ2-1	CASSSLAGGGSYNEQFF
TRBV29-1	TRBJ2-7	CSVPGTGDYEQYF
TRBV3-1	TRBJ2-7	CASSHTGATYEQYF
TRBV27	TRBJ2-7	CASSLGVLGEQYF
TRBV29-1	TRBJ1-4	CSVRTGAIGEKLFF